Each of the 24 T cell receptor beta chains below was sequenced from the same sample in a study of blood T cell repertoires in COVID-19. Only in-frame clones appear in the TCRdb table, and some are missing; sequencing was by immunoSEQ multiplex PCR. Among approximately 89,000 clones listed, around three quarters were seen once. Sequenced input: peripheral blood. These receptors all come from a human donor in a cohort sampled during active COVID-19.

This clone appeared a few times. The chain couples TRBV7-3 to TRBJ1-1; 8 bases map to TRBD1. Germline trimming cut 0 bases from V and 5 bases from J; bases unmatched to any gene: 5. Germline V lookup: CDR1 SGHTA, CDR2 FQGTGA. The CDR3 sequence is 15 residues long. As DNA, the CDR3 is TGTGCCAGCAGCTTAACTGGGGACAGGACTACTGAAGCTTTCTTT. Residues: CASSLTGDRTTEAFF.

This sequence joins TRBV5-1 and TRBJ2-3; D ambiguous. Trimming shortened V by 2 bases and J by 2 bases, and 9 bases separated the two germline ends. The CDR3 runs 14 residues. CDR1 SGHRS and CDR2 YFSETQ come from the germline V gene. The CDR3 sequence is CASSLTRDTDTQYF. The CDR3 DNA sequence: TGCGCCAGCAGCTTAACGCGAGACACAGATACGCAGTATTTT.

J is TRBJ2-1 and V is TRBV7-9, with TRBD2 as a possible D gene (5 bases). V was shortened by 2 bases and J by 5 bases, with 10 bases between the two germline ends. The CDR3 totals 14 residues. Germline CDR1 is SEHNR and CDR2 is FQNEAQ (reference sequence). CDR3 bases: TGTGCCAGCAGCTTACTGGACTTAAACAATGAGCAGTTCTTC. This codes for CASSLLDLNNEQFF.

The genes are TRBV21-1 and TRBJ2-1; the table's D call TRBD2 went unverified against the DNA. TRBV21-1 is an annotated pseudogene. CDR3 length equals 15 residues. The CDR3 DNA reads as TGTGCCAGCAGCAACTGGGCCTTTCGAATAGCGGAACAGTTCTTC. The encoded protein is CASSNWAFRIAEQFF.

V is TRBV27 and J is TRBJ1-5; no reliable D call. From germline, CDR1 is MNHEY and CDR2 SMNVEV (reference sequence). V was clipped by 4 bases and J by 7 bases, with 8 bases between them. The CDR3 length is 12 residues. DNA for the CDR3: TGTGCCAGCAGTTCCCGAGGCCAGCCCCAGCATTTT. Translation: CASSSRGQPQHF.

The chain links TRBV19 to TRBJ2-7; the match to TRBD2 covers 10 bases. The CDR3 is 14 residues long. Germline V gives CDR1 LNHDA, CDR2 SQIVND (reference sequence). J lost 7 bases, V lost 2 bases, and 5 bases had no gene match. The CDR3 is CASSITLAGAEQYF. The CDR3 DNA reads as TGTGCCAGTAGTATAACTCTAGCGGGAGCGGAGCAGTACTTC.

The chain has TRBV6-5 and TRBJ1-5; perhaps TRBD1 as D (6 bases). This CDR3 spans 15 amino acids. CDR1 and CDR2 (germline): MNHEY, SVGAGI. Trimming stripped 10 bases from V and 0 bases from J, with 16 bases between. The CDR3 loop reads CATRDTLHSNQPQHF. The CDR3 DNA reads TGTGCCACCCGGGACACCTTACATAGCAATCAGCCCCAGCATTTT.

This clone was detected once. The CDR3 protein is CASSYRGYEQYF. The DNA for the CDR3 is TGTGCCAGCAGTTACAGAGGCTACGAGCAGTACTTC. V usage is TRBV6-5 and J usage is TRBJ2-7, with D uncertain. CDR3 length: 12 residues. V was pared by 2 bases and J by 3 bases, with 5 bases between. The germline CDR1 and CDR2 sequences are MNHEY and SVGAGI.

DNA for the CDR3: TGTGCCAGCCGCGGATCGGGGGGCCCCACAGATACGCAGTATTTT. It specifies CASRGSGGPTDTQYF. This chain joins TRBV21-1 and TRBJ2-3; whether TRBD2, the table's D call, matches the DNA was not checked. TRBV21-1 is given as a pseudogene. The CDR3 covers 15 residues.

This clone was picked up one time. V usage is TRBV2 and J usage is TRBJ2-3; maybe TRBD2 (5 bases). Germline loops: CDR1 SNHLY, CDR2 FYNNEI. With 3 bases removed from V and 4 bases from J, the gap between germline ends came to 8 bases. The CDR3 loop spans 13 amino acids. CDR3 protein: CASSDAGADTQYF. As DNA, the CDR3 is TGTGCCAGCAGTGATGCCGGGGCAGATACGCAGTATTTT.

The V gene is TRBV3-1 (or the pseudogene TRBV3-2), the J gene TRBJ1-3; no clear D. Looked up from germline, CDR1 is LGHDT and CDR2 is YNNKEL (reference sequence). The CDR3 sequence is 13 residues long. With 2 bases removed from V and 6 bases from J, the gap between germline ends came to 8 bases. The CDR3 loop reads CASSQRGENTIYF. In DNA, the CDR3 is TGTGCCAGCAGCCAAAGAGGTGAAAACACCATATATTTT.

CDR3 sequence (DNA): TGTGCCAGCAGCGTAGTAGGGGACTACAATGAGCAGTTCTTC. It yields the protein CASSVVGDYNEQFF. The rearrangement uses TRBV9 and TRBJ2-1, with a possible D match to TRBD1 (5 bases). From germline, CDR1 is SGDLS and CDR2 YYNGEE. The germline V and J ends were trimmed by 0 bases and 3 bases, with 7 bases remaining between them. The CDR3 runs to 14 residues.

The rearrangement uses TRBV7-8 and TRBJ2-6; 15 bases map to TRBD2. This CDR3 region has 21 residues. The V and J ends lost 2 bases and 1 base, in that order; junction bases with no gene match: 9. Germline V lookup: CDR1 SGHVS, CDR2 FQNEAQ. The CDR3 DNA is TGTGCCAGCAGCTTACTGCTGGGACTAGCGGGAGGACGTTCTGGGGCCAACGTCCTGACTTTC. It translates to CASSLLLGLAGGRSGANVLTF.

This chain uses TRBV3-1 (or the pseudogene TRBV3-2) with TRBJ1-4, with D possibly TRBD1 on 6 matching bases. The CDR3 is 15 amino acids. CDR1 is LGHDT and CDR2 is YNNKEL in the germline V gene (reference sequence). Deletions cut 0 bases from V and 7 bases from J, with 12 bases between. In nucleotides, the CDR3 is TGTGCCAGCAGCCAAGAAGCGGGGGCTCGTGAAAAACTGTTTTTT. Its translation is CASSQEAGAREKLFF.

This rearrangement joins TRBV5-4 to TRBJ1-3, with 8 bases that match TRBD1. The trim removed 4 bases at V and 2 bases at J, leaving 2 bases unmatched. Germline V CDR1 and CDR2: SGHNT, YYREEE (reference sequence). The length of the CDR3 is 14 residues. The CDR3 loop is CASSKTGAGNTIYF. The CDR3 DNA sequence: TGTGCCAGCAGCAAGACAGGGGCTGGAAACACCATATATTTT. Supplemented by reference TRBV5-4 and TRBJ1-3, the full variable domain reads ETGVTQSPTHLIKTRGQQVTLRCSSQSGHNTVSWYQQALGQGPQFIFQYYREEENGRGNFPPRFSGLQFPNYSSELNVNALELDDSALYLCASSKTGAGNTIYFGEGSWLTVV.

V and J are TRBV5-1 and TRBJ2-5; tentative D call: TRBD2 (6 bases). Germline CDR1 and CDR2: SGHRS and YFSETQ. This CDR3 spans 12 amino acids. V lost 0 bases to trimming and J lost 11 bases, with 11 bases between them. The CDR3 is CASSLGDSGQYF. CDR3 DNA: TGCGCCAGCAGCTTGGGGGACTCGGGGCAGTACTTC.

This chain connects TRBV10-2 to TRBJ2-1, with 8 positions matching TRBD2. V lost 8 bases to trimming and J lost 1 base; unmatched junction nucleotides: 7. CDR3 length: 15 amino acids. CDR1 and CDR2 from the germline V gene are WSHSY and SAAADI. The CDR3 region has the DNA TGCGCCAGCGCCGAGCGGGAGACATCCTACAATGAGCAGTTCTTC. Residues: CASAERETSYNEQFF.

The chain has TRBV28 and TRBJ2-7, with no clear D. Trimming pared 4 bases from V and 6 bases from J, leaving 16 bases between. This CDR3 has 14 residues. Germline V gene data show CDR1 as MDHEN and CDR2 as SYDVKM. The CDR3 sequence: CASSSLGVIREQYF. DNA of the CDR3: TGTGCCAGCAGTTCCCTCGGAGTCATCCGCGAGCAGTACTTC.

The V and J genes are TRBV4-3 and TRBJ2-7; tentative D call: TRBD2 (6 bases). The CDR3 extends over 14 amino acids. Trimming shortened V by 1 base and J by 3 bases, and 10 bases separated the two germline ends. Per the germline V gene, CDR1 is LGHNA and CDR2 is YSLEER. CDR3: CASSQGEGGYEQYF. DNA for the CDR3: TGCGCCAGCAGCCAAGGTGAGGGAGGCTACGAGCAGTACTTC.

V gene TRBV28 combines with J gene TRBJ1-2; D not resolved. Germline values: CDR1 MDHEN, CDR2 SYDVKM. This CDR3 is built from 12 residues. Trimming removed 7 bases at V and 8 bases at J, with 14 bases between. The CDR3 coding sequence is TGTGCCAGCACCGGGTTTGTGGTGGGCTACACCTTC. It translates to CASTGFVVGYTF.

This chain uses TRBV27 with TRBJ2-2; 12 nucleotides align to TRBD2. The CDR3 spans 16 residues. Germline V gives CDR1 MNHEY, CDR2 SMNVEV (reference sequence). The V gene end was trimmed by 1 base and the J gene end by 5 bases; junction bases not matched to a gene: 2. The CDR3 sequence: CASSLLLAGGTGELFF. In nucleotides, the CDR3 is TGTGCCAGCAGTTTATTGCTAGCGGGAGGGACCGGGGAGCTGTTTTTT.

V gene TRBV11-2 combines with J gene TRBJ2-5; D is possibly TRBD1 (6 bases). V lost 8 bases, J lost 5 bases, and 21 bases lay in between. This CDR3 has 15 residues. The germline CDR1 and CDR2 sequences are SGHAT and FQNNGV. The CDR3: CASVLTGMGGETQYF. Written as DNA, the CDR3 is TGTGCCAGCGTCCTGACAGGAATGGGCGGGGAGACCCAGTACTTC.

This rearrangement joins TRBV9 to TRBJ1-5; 9 bases line up with TRBD1. Losses at the gene ends were 2 bases for V and 2 bases for J; bases not matched to a gene: 5. This CDR3 comprises 16 residues. Germline V gene data show CDR1 as SGDLS and CDR2 as YYNGEE. The CDR3 loop reads CASSVGTGMGNQPQHF. CDR3 coding DNA: TGTGCCAGCAGCGTGGGGACAGGGATGGGCAATCAGCCCCAGCATTTT.

This clone was seen a handful of times. The chain is built from TRBV2 and TRBJ2-1; TRBD1 matches at 12 bases. The CDR3 is made up of 16 amino acids. The junction had 4 bases not matched to a gene; V was cut back by 3 bases and J by 4 bases. Germline CDR1 SNHLY, CDR2 FYNNEI. The CDR3 bases are TGTGCCAGCAGTGACCCGGGACAGGGGGCTTACAATGAGCAGTTCTTC. As protein: CASSDPGQGAYNEQFF.